One and the same sample provided the 30 T cell receptor beta chains below, sequenced in a study of shared clonotypes between healthy human individuals (TCRdb year 2020). The method was the immunoSEQ multiplex PCR assay. Drawn from immuneACCESS, this table holds only the in-frame rearrangements with V and J called that TCRdb kept. Clones are partly lost; checked studies trace under half to an unresolved V gene and leave the rest unexplained. The table for this sample lists approximately 500,000 clones; 81% of them were counted only once. The ten largest clones take up about 13% of the sample. Sequences were obtained from PBMCs. The receptors here all came from a woman in her 40s in good health. Some clones in this sample may be carry-over from other donors' samples.

The chain couples TRBV6-6 to TRBJ2-7, with D possibly TRBD2 on 5 matching bases. The CDR3 sequence is 15 residues long. V was pared by 2 bases and J by 6 bases, with 17 bases between. CDR1 and CDR2 from the germline V gene are MNHNY and SVGAGI (reference sequence). CDR3 bases: TGTGCCAGCAGTTACATTTCCCGGGGTGGAAGCGAGCAGTACTTC. Encoded protein: CASSYISRGGSEQYF.

This clone was detected once. V gene TRBV5-1 combines with J gene TRBJ2-2; 12 positions match TRBD2. This CDR3 contains 15 residues. Germline assignment: CDR1 SGHRS and CDR2 YFSETQ. Unmatched junction bases numbered 2, after V lost 4 bases and J lost 4 bases. CDR3 sequence (DNA): TGCGCCAGCAGCACACTAGCGGGAGGCACCGGGGAGCTGTTTTTT. Translated, it gives CASSTLAGGTGELFF.

The V call is TRBV7-3, the J call TRBJ2-3; 7 bases fit TRBD2. The CDR3 is made up of 12 amino acids. Trimming removed 5 bases from V and 6 bases from J; junction bases left unmatched: 2. Germline CDR1 and CDR2: SGHTA and FQGTGA. DNA of the CDR3: TGTGCCAGCAGCCCCGGGGGGGATACGCAGTATTTT. It is translated as CASSPGGDTQYF.

V is TRBV27 and J is TRBJ1-2; D may be TRBD1 (6 bases). The length of the CDR3 is 14 residues. The germline gives CDR1 MNHEY, CDR2 SMNVEV (reference sequence). Trimming removed 1 base from V and 4 bases from J, with 10 bases in between. The DNA for the CDR3 is TGTGCCAGCAGTTTATTCCCAGGGGCCTATGGCTACACCTTC. This codes for CASSLFPGAYGYTF.

Of note for this clone: This likely came from a read error, as a far larger clone is one base away. The V and J genes are TRBV5-1 and TRBJ2-7; possible D gene TRBD2, 5 bases. This CDR3 is 14 amino acids long. Trimming pared 0 bases from V and 3 bases from J, leaving 10 bases between. Germline assignment: CDR1 SGHRS and CDR2 YFSETQ. In nucleotides, the CDR3 is TGCGCCAGCAGCTTGGGTCCGGACTTCTACGAGCAGTACTTC. It is translated as CASSLGPDFYEQYF. The variable domain in full, with the rest retrieved from reference TRBV5-1 and TRBJ2-7, is KAGVTQTPRYLIKTRGQQVTLSCSPISGHRSVSWYQQTPGQGLQFLFEYFSETQRNKGNFPGRFSGRQFSNSRSEMNVSTLELGDSALYLCASSLGPDFYEQYFGPGTRLTVT.

J is TRBJ2-4 and V is TRBV29-1; perhaps TRBD2 as D (6 bases). V was trimmed by 6 bases and J by 9 bases, leaving 21 bases between them. The CDR3 loop spans 14 amino acids. Germline V gene data show CDR1 as SQVTM and CDR2 as ANQGSEA. CDR3 sequence: CSVKTSGHGGIQYF. The CDR3 DNA sequence: TGCAGCGTCAAGACTAGTGGGCACGGGGGCATTCAGTACTTC.

V gene TRBV19 combines with J gene TRBJ1-5; 10 bases are shared with TRBD1. The germline V gene encodes CDR1 LNHDA and CDR2 SQIVND (reference sequence). This CDR3 has 16 amino acids. V shed 5 bases, J shed 3 bases, and the junction held 7 bases outside the gene matches. The CDR3 here is CASSFQTGGYNQPQHF. For the CDR3, the DNA is TGTGCCAGTAGTTTCCAGACAGGGGGCTACAATCAGCCCCAGCATTTT.

With respect to this clone: A much more abundant neighbour one base away suggests this may be a read error. The sample contains more than one DNA sequence encoding this CDR3. The chain combines TRBV5-1 with TRBJ2-1, with 10 bases lining up with TRBD2. The CDR3 is made up of 17 amino acids. Germline values: CDR1 SGHRS, CDR2 YFSETQ. V shed 4 bases, J shed 0 bases, and the junction held 7 bases outside the gene matches. For the CDR3, the DNA is TGCGCCAGCAGCAGGGAGGCTAGCGGGAGCTCCTACAATGAGCAGTTCTTC. This sequence encodes CASSREASGSSYNEQFF.

A word on this clone: A far larger clone is off by one base, so a read error is likely. Since the CDR3 does not end with the conserved phenylalanine or tryptophan, this likely comes from a read error. Other DNA sequences in this specimen translate into the identical CDR3. The J gene is TRBJ1-2, the V gene TRBV29-1; TRBD1 matches at 7 bases. CDR1 is SQVTM and CDR2 is ANQGSEA in the germline V gene. This CDR3 comprises 15 residues. The J segment lost 3 bases and the V segment lost 6 bases, leaving 13 bases of the junction unmatched. Here the CDR3 DNA reads TGCAGCGTCCCTGCAACAGGGGACATCTACTATGGCTACACCCTC. Translation: CSVPATGDIYYGYTL.

This sequence joins TRBV11-2 and TRBJ2-1; 7 nucleotides match TRBD2. The ends lost 5 bases at V and 2 bases at J; junction bases unmatched: 12. The germline CDR1 and CDR2 sequences are SGHAT and FQNNGV. CDR3 length: 17 amino acids. CDR3: CASSTPRGGRPYNEQFF. The CDR3 DNA follows: TGTGCCAGCAGCACACCGAGGGGCGGGAGACCCTACAATGAGCAGTTCTTC.

Concerning this clone: A far larger clone is one base from this, pointing to a likely read error. The same CDR3 arises from other DNA sequences in this sample as well. The rearrangement links TRBV9 to TRBJ1-2, with D unclear. The CDR3 is 15 residues long. The germline gives CDR1 SGDLS, CDR2 YYNGEE. The CDR3 DNA sequence: TGTGCCAGCAGCGTAGAGGGTGTGCTGGGCTATGGTTACACCTTC. Translation: CASSVEGVLGYGYTF.

This clone was counted a few times. The chain links TRBV28 to TRBJ1-2; 7 nucleotides line up with TRBD1. Germline V gene lookup returns CDR1 MDHEN and CDR2 SYDVKM. V shed 5 bases and J 5 bases; nucleotides not matched to a gene: 14. This CDR3 region has 16 residues. The chain's CDR3 is CASSPTPWDRAYGYTF. CDR3 coding DNA: TGTGCCAGCAGTCCTACACCCTGGGACAGAGCTTATGGCTACACCTTC.

This clone has only one observation. This chain connects TRBV30 to TRBJ2-7, with 7 bases identical to TRBD1. The V gene's germline CDR1 is GTSNPN and CDR2 SVGIG (reference sequence). The CDR3 is made up of 13 amino acids. The junction had 3 bases not matched to a gene; V was cut back by 4 bases and J by 0 bases. The CDR3 sequence is CAWNHRGSYEQYF. CDR3 bases: TGTGCCTGGAATCACAGGGGCTCCTACGAGCAGTACTTC.

As regards this clone: The same CDR3 also results from other DNA sequences found in this sample. V is TRBV5-1 and J is TRBJ2-1, with D possibly matching TRBD1 (6 bases). The germline V and J ends were trimmed by 0 bases and 3 bases, with 10 bases remaining between them. Germline V gene data show CDR1 as SGHRS and CDR2 as YFSETQ. This CDR3 has 15 residues. The CDR3 protein is CASSLGQGRYNEQFF. The CDR3, as DNA: TGCGCCAGCAGCTTGGGGCAGGGGCGCTACAATGAGCAGTTCTTC.

The V gene is TRBV28, the J gene TRBJ1-1, with D possibly being TRBD1 (5 bases). Germline CDR1 is MDHEN and CDR2 is SYDVKM. V lost 10 bases and J 1 base, leaving 10 bases between the germline ends. The CDR3 is 12 residues long. In nucleotides, the CDR3 is TGTGCCACCGACACAGGGAACACTGAAGCTTTCTTT. It encodes CATDTGNTEAFF.

The V and J genes are TRBV27 and TRBJ1-2; D possibly corresponds to TRBD1 (5 bases). V dropped 3 bases and J dropped 4 bases, with 12 bases sitting between them. Germline assignment: CDR1 MNHEY and CDR2 SMNVEV (reference sequence). This CDR3 comprises 14 residues. CDR3 amino acids: CASSFSGTAYGYTF. In DNA, the CDR3 is TGTGCCAGCAGTTTCTCCGGGACCGCCTATGGCTACACCTTC.

This clone was counted a single time. A single base is all that separates this from a far larger clone, so a read error is likely. The chain employs TRBV4-1 and TRBJ1-1, with a tentative D call TRBD1 (5 bases). Germline V gene lookup returns CDR1 MGHRA and CDR2 YSYEKL. This CDR3 is 15 amino acids long. The chain's CDR3 is CASGQGSGGYTEAFF. For the CDR3, the DNA is TGCGCCAGCGGCCAGGGCTCGGGTGGGTACACTGAAGCTTTCTTT.

This sequence joins TRBV7-2 and TRBJ2-7; D not certain. The length of the CDR3 is 14 residues. Germline loops: CDR1 SGHTA, CDR2 FQGNSA. V dropped 5 bases and J dropped 4 bases, with 15 bases sitting between them. The CDR3 loop reads CASSLEAGIYEQYF. In DNA, the CDR3 is TGTGCCAGCAGCCTAGAAGCCGGTATATACGAGCAGTACTTC.

This chain joins TRBV27 and TRBJ1-1, with 11 nucleotides matching TRBD1. The V segment lost 8 bases and the J segment 4 bases; nucleotides outside the gene matches: 6. The CDR3 has 14 residues. Germline-derived CDR1 and CDR2 are MNHEY and SMNVEV (reference sequence). The CDR3 protein is CASGDRGKGTEAFF. The CDR3 DNA follows: TGTGCCAGCGGGGACAGGGGGAAAGGCACTGAAGCTTTCTTT.

This clone was observed a single time. A far larger clone is off by one base, so a read error is likely. The chain carries TRBV28 and TRBJ1-5; 9 nucleotides line up with TRBD1. This CDR3 comprises 17 residues. Germline V gene lookup returns CDR1 MDHEN and CDR2 SYDVKM. This chain's CDR3 is CTSRSTGDRVSVQPQHF. The DNA of the CDR3 is TGTACCAGCAGGAGTACCGGGGACAGGGTCTCCGTTCAGCCCCAGCATTTT.

The chain recombines TRBV7-9 with TRBJ2-1, with 11 nucleotides matching TRBD2. The V and J ends lost 4 bases and 3 bases, in that order; junction bases with no gene match: 14. Germline-derived CDR1 and CDR2 are SEHNR and FQNEAQ (reference sequence). The CDR3 runs to 19 residues. The CDR3 coding sequence is TGTGCCAGCAGCTCCTGGAGGGGTAGCGGGAGGGCCCTCTACAATGAGCAGTTCTTC. The encoded protein is CASSSWRGSGRALYNEQFF.

The chain recombines TRBV5-4 with TRBJ2-7, with 8 nucleotides matching TRBD2. The J segment lost 0 bases and the V segment lost 0 bases, leaving 5 bases of the junction unmatched. This CDR3 has 16 residues. Germline CDR1 is SGHNT and CDR2 is YYREEE (reference sequence). CDR3 sequence (DNA): TGTGCCAGCAGCTTGGGGGGCGGGAGGAGCTCCTACGAGCAGTACTTC. This gives the protein CASSLGGGRSSYEQYF.

The chain has TRBV19 and TRBJ1-1, with 7 positions matching TRBD1. The CDR3 spans 16 residues. Germline CDR1 and CDR2: LNHDA and SQIVND (reference sequence). V shed 3 bases and J 5 bases; nucleotides not matched to a gene: 12. DNA for the CDR3: TGTGCCAGTAGTATTCCCTCAAACGACAGGGATACTGAAGCTTTCTTT. Translation: CASSIPSNDRDTEAFF.

Of note for this clone: A read error likely explains this, since a far larger clone differs by one base. The V call is TRBV6-6, the J call TRBJ1-3; TRBD1 agrees at 9 bases. CDR3 size: 15 residues. CDR1 and CDR2 (germline): MNHNY, SVGAGI (reference sequence). CDR3 in amino acids: CASSWDRASGNTVYF. In DNA, the CDR3 is TGTGCCAGCAGTTGGGACAGGGCTTCTGGAAACACCGTATATTTT.

For the CDR3, the DNA is TGTGCCAGCAGCGTGACTAGCGGGAGTTCCGAGCAGTACTTC. Encoded protein: CASSVTSGSSEQYF. The chain has TRBV9 and TRBJ2-7; 12 positions agree with TRBD2. CDR3 length equals 14 residues. Germline V gene data show CDR1 as SGDLS and CDR2 as YYNGEE. The V segment lost 2 bases and the J segment 6 bases; nucleotides outside the gene matches: 3.

This clone was detected only once. The V gene is TRBV28, the J gene TRBJ2-7; 8 bases line up with TRBD2. The V segment lost 4 bases and the J segment 4 bases; nucleotides outside the gene matches: 9. CDR3 length: 15 amino acids. Germline assignment: CDR1 MDHEN and CDR2 SYDVKM. The CDR3 nucleotides read TGTGCCAGCAGTTCCTTACCGGGACTAGTATACGAGCAGTACTTC. Its translation is CASSSLPGLVYEQYF.

As concerns this clone: A far larger clone differs by one base, so this is likely a read error. This same CDR3 is encoded by further DNA sequences in the sample. The chain uses TRBV2 and TRBJ2-7; possible D gene TRBD1, 6 bases. Germline CDR1 is SNHLY and CDR2 is FYNNEI. The CDR3 runs to 11 residues. V was shortened by 11 bases and J by 7 bases, with 15 bases between the two germline ends. CDR3 sequence: CASSGAREQYF. DNA for the CDR3: TGTGCCTCCTCAGGGGCTAGGGAGCAGTACTTC.

The chain couples TRBV5-4 to TRBJ1-1; the D is unclear. The CDR3 length is 14 residues. CDR1 and CDR2 (germline): SGHNT, YYREEE (reference sequence). V dropped 4 bases and J dropped 4 bases, with 14 bases sitting between them. CDR3 sequence: CASSAWGWGTEAFF. The CDR3 DNA follows: TGTGCCAGCAGCGCCTGGGGTTGGGGCACTGAAGCTTTCTTT.

Remarks on this clone: A read error likely explains this, since a far larger clone differs by one base. The chain has TRBV29-1 and TRBJ2-7; 8 bases are a match to TRBD1. In germline, CDR1 is SQVTM, CDR2 ANQGSEA. This CDR3 is 18 amino acids long. CDR3 in amino acids: CGAEGCGTGIPPNYEQYF. The DNA for the CDR3 is TGCGGCGCCGAGGGTTGTGGGACAGGAATACCCCCCAACTACGAGCAGTACTTC.

The chain has TRBV9 and TRBJ2-3; D is perhaps TRBD2 (6 bases). From germline, CDR1 is SGDLS and CDR2 YYNGEE. The CDR3 has 16 amino acids. V shed 3 bases and J shed 0 bases, with 14 bases lying between them. This CDR3 reads CASSAVPSASTDTQYF. DNA for the CDR3: TGTGCCAGCAGCGCCGTACCTAGCGCTAGCACAGATACGCAGTATTTT.